This TCR beta chain was captured in a study of CXCR3-negative and CXCR3-positive naive CD8 T cells. Study-wide context: The TRB read total, about 130 million, broke down to about 1.5 +/- 0.3 million reads per library. Study conclusions and caveats: TRBV-TRBJ usage was similar across naive CXCR3 subsets but distinct in memory cells. Diversity proved comparably high across both naive subsets and much lower in memory CD8+ cells. CXCR3 levels fell partly with cryopreservation; most assays relied on fresh PBMCs.

The length of the CDR3 is 15 residues. The authors prepared UMI-labeled TRB cDNA libraries by 5' RACE. TCRdb re-called the 5' RACE reads; one entry per CDR3 protein, DNA not given. This sample's table reports about 43,000 distinct CDR3 sequences. On this clonotype itself: The antigen is not known.

The sequenced sample consisted of memory CD8+ T cells from blood. The sequence came from a human donor in good health. Some clones in this sample may be carry-over from other donors' samples. This chain uses TRBV21-1 with TRBJ2-7; the TRBD1 assignment by TCRdb is unverifiable without DNA. TRBV21-1 is classified as a pseudogene. CDR3 sequence reads: CASSKGDICLREQYF.